This is a list of T cell receptor beta chains from one sample in a study of blood T cell repertoires in COVID-19. The repertoire was sequenced with immunoSEQ multiplex PCR; TCRdb's copy has only in-frame clones and lacks some. This sample has 63,000 or so clones; about three quarters occur once, and the top ten carry 9.2%. Sequenced input: peripheral blood. The receptors stem from a human donor in a cohort sampled during active COVID-19. Each CDR3 is given with its conserved first and last residue. Each record gives: D gene, clone size, V gene, J gene, CDR3 protein, CDR3 DNA. The D gene is left open where the match is weak. Clone size appears in some rows only: once, few, many, or a class for an expanded clone.

d_gene: NA; abundance: few; v_gene: TRBV6-2/TRBV6-3; j_gene: TRBJ2-1; CDR3aa: CASSQAYEQFF; CDR3nt: TGTGCCAGCAGTCAAGCGTATGAGCAGTTCTTC
d_gene: NA; abundance: NA; v_gene: TRBV7-7; j_gene: TRBJ2-1; CDR3aa: CASSLTRSSEQFF; CDR3nt: TGTGCTAGCAGCCTGACTCGTTCTAGTGAGCAGTTCTTC
d_gene: NA; abundance: few; v_gene: TRBV19; j_gene: TRBJ2-1; CDR3aa: CASRGTYNEQFF; CDR3nt: TGTGCCAGCCGAGGCACCTACAATGAGCAGTTCTTC
d_gene: NA; abundance: once; v_gene: TRBV19; j_gene: TRBJ1-2; CDR3aa: CASSIDRTANYGYTF; CDR3nt: TGTGCCAGTAGTATAGACCGGACAGCTAACTATGGCTACACCTTC
d_gene: NA; abundance: NA; v_gene: TRBV7-9; j_gene: TRBJ2-1; CDR3aa: CASTYGEASYNEQFF; CDR3nt: TGTGCCAGCACCTACGGGGAGGCCTCCTACAATGAGCAGTTCTTC
d_gene: TRBD1; abundance: NA; v_gene: TRBV30; j_gene: TRBJ2-7; CDR3aa: CAWSGGQGPYEQYF; CDR3nt: TGTGCCTGGAGTGGGGGACAGGGACCCTACGAGCAGTACTTC
d_gene: NA; abundance: NA; v_gene: TRBV21-1; j_gene: TRBJ2-3; CDR3aa: CASRFRGADTQYF; CDR3nt: TGTGCCAGCAGGTTCCGGGGGGCAGATACGCAGTATTTT
d_gene: TRBD2; abundance: NA; v_gene: TRBV2; j_gene: TRBJ2-1; CDR3aa: CASTASGVSYNEQFF; CDR3nt: TGTGCCAGCACTGCTAGCGGGGTCTCCTACAATGAGCAGTTCTTC
d_gene: NA; abundance: few; v_gene: TRBV3-1/TRBV3-2; j_gene: TRBJ2-2; CDR3aa: CASSQTRFKNTGELFF; CDR3nt: TGTGCCAGCAGCCAGACTAGGTTTAAAAACACCGGGGAGCTGTTTTTT
d_gene: TRBD1; abundance: NA; v_gene: TRBV6-5; j_gene: TRBJ1-2; CDR3aa: CASSYSGQGGGYTF; CDR3nt: TGTGCCAGCAGTTACTCGGGACAGGGAGGTGGCTACACCTTC
d_gene: NA; abundance: NA; v_gene: TRBV30; j_gene: TRBJ2-2; CDR3aa: CAWRIRGSWELFF; CDR3nt: TGTGCCTGGAGGATTCGGGGGTCCTGGGAGCTGTTTTTT
d_gene: NA; abundance: once; v_gene: TRBV25-1; j_gene: TRBJ2-2; CDR3aa: CATWGGQDDTGELFF; CDR3nt: TGTGCCACCTGGGGGGGACAGGATGACACCGGGGAGCTGTTTTTT
d_gene: TRBD2; abundance: NA; v_gene: TRBV7-9; j_gene: TRBJ2-1; CDR3aa: CASSPLFIAGPYNEQFF; CDR3nt: TGTGCCAGCAGCCCCCTTTTCATAGCGGGGCCCTACAATGAGCAGTTCTTC
d_gene: TRBD2; abundance: NA; v_gene: TRBV7-2; j_gene: TRBJ2-1; CDR3aa: CASSWGGYNEQFF; CDR3nt: TGTGCCAGCAGCTGGGGGGGCTACAATGAGCAGTTCTTC
d_gene: TRBD1; abundance: NA; v_gene: TRBV11-2; j_gene: TRBJ1-4; CDR3aa: CASSLGTGPEKLFF; CDR3nt: TGTGCCAGCAGCTTAGGGACAGGCCCCGAAAAACTGTTTTTT
d_gene: NA; abundance: NA; v_gene: TRBV19; j_gene: TRBJ1-2; CDR3aa: CASSLGQSGYTF; CDR3nt: TGTGCCAGTAGTCTCGGACAGTCTGGCTACACCTTC
d_gene: NA; abundance: NA; v_gene: TRBV5-8; j_gene: TRBJ1-5; CDR3aa: CASRRAGNQPQHF; CDR3nt: TGTGCCAGCAGGCGAGCGGGCAATCAGCCCCAGCATTTT
d_gene: NA; abundance: NA; v_gene: TRBV21-1; j_gene: TRBJ2-1; CDR3aa: CASSISGSQHNEQFF; CDR3nt: TGTGCCAGCAGCATTAGCGGGAGCCAACACAATGAGCAGTTCTTC
d_gene: NA; abundance: once; v_gene: TRBV18; j_gene: TRBJ1-3; CDR3aa: CASSHEGLSGNTIYF; CDR3nt: TGTGCCAGCTCACATGAGGGACTTTCTGGAAACACCATATATTTT
d_gene: NA; abundance: NA; v_gene: TRBV18; j_gene: TRBJ2-1; CDR3aa: CASSPDGDNNEQFF; CDR3nt: TGTGCCAGCTCACCGGACGGGGATAACAATGAGCAGTTCTTC
d_gene: NA; abundance: NA; v_gene: TRBV7-9; j_gene: TRBJ1-1; CDR3aa: CASSWADDEAFF; CDR3nt: TGTGCCAGCAGCTGGGCAGACGATGAAGCTTTCTTT
d_gene: TRBD1; abundance: NA; v_gene: TRBV28; j_gene: TRBJ2-7; CDR3aa: CASSLGTGPHEQYF; CDR3nt: TGTGCCAGCAGTTTAGGGACAGGGCCCCACGAGCAGTACTTC
d_gene: NA; abundance: NA; v_gene: TRBV19; j_gene: TRBJ2-5; CDR3aa: CASSIPPGETQYF; CDR3nt: TGTGCCAGTAGTATTCCCCCCGGGGAGACCCAGTACTTC
d_gene: TRBD1; abundance: NA; v_gene: TRBV7-3; j_gene: TRBJ2-2; CDR3aa: CASSLIGQGADTGELFF; CDR3nt: TGTGCCAGCAGCCTAATAGGACAGGGGGCGGACACCGGGGAGCTGTTTTTT
d_gene: TRBD2; abundance: few; v_gene: TRBV5-4; j_gene: TRBJ2-1; CDR3aa: CAILAVGDNEQFF; CDR3nt: TGTGCCATACTAGCGGTAGGGGACAATGAGCAGTTCTTC
d_gene: NA; abundance: once; v_gene: TRBV28; j_gene: TRBJ1-2; CDR3aa: CASSPRVIRRLNGYTF; CDR3nt: TGTGCCAGCAGCCCTCGTGTTATAAGGAGACTCAATGGCTACACCTTC
d_gene: NA; abundance: few; v_gene: TRBV19; j_gene: TRBJ2-6; CDR3aa: CASSIGWRGRKGANVLTF; CDR3nt: TGTGCCAGTAGTATAGGTTGGAGGGGGCGGAAGGGGGCCAACGTCCTGACTTTC